Sequencing of this T cell receptor (beta chain) was carried out in a study of blood T cell repertoires in COVID-19. Whole-study context: Samples of COVID-19 (acute and convalescent) were obtained from the United States, Italy and Spain.

The CDR3 is made up of 15 amino acids. The germline V gene has CDR1 WNHNN and CDR2 SYGVQD (reference sequence). The V and J ends lost 5 bases and 7 bases, in that order; junction bases with no gene match: 9. The assay was immunoSEQ multiplex PCR, and TCRdb's table has in-frame clones only and misses some. The table lists about 100,000 clones, 90% to 95% of them singletons. Only one count was recorded for this clone. The chain carries TRBV10-1 and TRBJ2-1; 9 positions agree with TRBD2. The specimen was peripheral blood. This TCR came from a man aged 50 or older with active COVID-19. CDR3 nucleotides: TGCGCCAGCAGTAAAATAGCGGGAGCCGCAAATGAGCAGTTCTTC. It translates to CASSKIAGAANEQFF.